These 11 T cell receptor beta chains originate from one sample sequenced in a study of T cells in women clearing cervical HPV infection. Clones were read by immunoSEQ multiplex PCR, and TCRdb kept only the in-frame ones, dropping some. This repertoire comprises tens of thousands of clones; its ten largest clones make up over 7.5%. Source material: blood buffy coat. All receptors come from a woman between 18 and 70 years old with a cervical HPV16 infection that either progressed to CIN3+ or cleared (not recorded which).

In the case of this clone: The CDR3 is cut off 3 residues early in the read; its end comes from the germline J gene. This chain uses TRBV11-2 with TRBJ1-1; D unresolved. Trimming cost V 0 bases and J 1 base, with 3 bases left between them. Germline V CDR1 and CDR2: SGHAT, FQNNGV. The CDR3 is made up of 13 amino acids. The covered CDR3 bases are TGTGCCAGCAGCTTAGACAGGAACACTGAA. Translation: CASSLDRNTE. The full CDR3 reads CASSLDRNTEAFF.

Concerning this clone itself: The CDR3 is cut off 3 residues early in the read; its end comes from the germline J gene. The chain carries TRBV11-1 and TRBJ1-2, with D maybe TRBD1 (6 bases). The CDR3 extends over 14 amino acids. Per germline, CDR1 SGHAT and CDR2 FQDESV (reference sequence). The sequenced CDR3 bases are TGTGCCAGCAGCTTAGGTGGGACACCAGAGGGC. Protein product: CASSLGGTPEG. The whole CDR3 is CASSLGGTPEGYTF.

A word on this clone: Read data end 3 residues before the CDR3 end; the end is taken from the germline J gene. J is TRBJ1-2 and V is TRBV4-1; tentatively, D is TRBD1 (6 bases). CDR1 is MGHRA and CDR2 is YSYEKL in the germline V gene. Trimming took off 4 bases at V and 0 bases at J, with 12 bases between the two ends. This CDR3 is built from 15 residues. The CDR3 reads CASSPKDRTNYGYTF. CDR3 DNA, as far as it was read: TGCGCCAGCAGCCCTAAGGACAGAACTAACTATGGC.

A note on this clone: The read ends 3 residues early relative to the CDR3; the germline J gene fills the gap. V gene TRBV3-1 (or the pseudogene TRBV3-2) combines with J gene TRBJ2-7, with D tentatively TRBD1 (5 bases). CDR3 size: 15 residues. The germline CDR1 and CDR2 sequences are LGHDT and YNNKEL (reference sequence). Deletions cut 2 bases from V and 2 bases from J, with 13 bases between. This chain's CDR3 is CASSQPGLGAYEQYF. The DNA read from the CDR3 is TGTGCCAGCAGCCAACCGGGTTTAGGGGCCTACGAG.

Comment on this clone: The missing CDR3 end, 3 residues past where the read stops, is filled in from the germline J gene. The gene calls are TRBV2 and TRBJ2-7; D gene uncertain. Trimming shortened V by 5 bases and J by 2 bases, and 7 bases separated the two germline ends. This CDR3 contains 12 residues. Germline values: CDR1 SNHLY, CDR2 FYNNEI. The sequenced part of the CDR3 DNA is TGTGCCAGCAGTCCGCCTACCTACGAG. This gives the protein CASSPPTYE. The whole CDR3 sequence reads CASSPPTYEQYF.

Notes on this clone: With the read ending 3 residues before the CDR3 end, the germline J gene is used to fill in that end. V and J are TRBV5-4 and TRBJ2-1; tentatively, D is TRBD2 (5 bases). Germline V gives CDR1 SGHNT, CDR2 YYREEE (reference sequence). The CDR3 spans 16 residues. V lost 2 bases and J 3 bases, leaving 15 bases between the germline ends. The CDR3 is CASSFGVSLIYNEQFF. The sequenced part of the CDR3 DNA is TGTGCCAGCAGCTTCGGGGTCTCCTTGATCTACAATGAG.

Comment on this clone: The read halts 3 residues ahead of the CDR3 end, with the missing end drawn from the germline J gene. The rearrangement links TRBV30 to TRBJ2-1; 8 positions agree with TRBD1. This CDR3 is 14 amino acids long. Germline V gene lookup returns CDR1 GTSNPN and CDR2 SVGIG (reference sequence). Trimming cost V 2 bases and J 4 bases; bases outside gene matches: 4. Incomplete CDR3 DNA: TGTGCCTGGAGTCCCGGGACAGGTTACAATGAG. This gives the protein CAWSPGTGYNE. The whole CDR3 protein is CAWSPGTGYNEQFF.

A remark on this clone: Its ends do not fully match the called genes, so a read error is possible. The read terminates 3 residues ahead of where the CDR3 ends, so the germline J gene completes it. The rearrangement links TRBV4-2 to TRBJ1-4; D perhaps matches TRBD1 (6 bases). CDR1 is LGHNA, CDR2 YNFKEQ, per germline. The CDR3 loop spans 17 amino acids. The CDR3 sequence: CASSQDGGPPAKEKLFF. The CDR3 DNA, read in part, is TGCGCCAGCAGCCAAGATGGGGGCCCCCCCGCGAAAGAAAAA.

With regard to this clone: The read terminates 3 residues ahead of where the CDR3 ends, so the germline J gene completes it. The chain uses TRBV11-3 and TRBJ2-6; tentative D call: TRBD2 (6 bases). Germline V gene sequence: CDR1 SGHNT, CDR2 YENEEA. CDR3 length: 15 residues. The ends were cut back, 5 bases at V and 1 base at J, with 9 bases in the middle. The CDR3 bases that were read are TGTGCCAGCAGCCCTCGGGGGTCTGGGGCCAACGTC. It yields the protein CASSPRGSGANV. The complete CDR3 protein is CASSPRGSGANVLTF.

As concerns this clone: Read coverage stops 3 residues before the CDR3 terminus; the germline J gene supplies the remainder. This sequence joins TRBV6-2 or TRBV6-3 and TRBJ1-2; 8 bases are a match to TRBD1. CDR3 length equals 12 residues. CDR1 and CDR2 (germline): MNHEY, SVGEGT. CDR3 bases read: TGTGCCAGCGGACAGGGACATTGGGGC. The encoded protein is CASGQGHWG. The full CDR3 sequence reads CASGQGHWGYTF.

A word on this clone: The observed sequence ends 3 residues before the CDR3 terminus, with the missing tail filled in from the germline J gene. This rearrangement joins TRBV20-1 to TRBJ2-2; 7 nucleotides align to TRBD1. CDR1 and CDR2 from the germline V gene are DFQATT and SNEGSKA (reference sequence). After removal of 0 bases from V and 2 bases from J, the junction contained 6 bases not matched to a gene. This CDR3 contains 16 residues. The DNA read from the CDR3 is TGCAGTGCTAGAGACGCAGGGGGATATAACACCGGGGAG. Amino acid sequence: CSARDAGGYNTGE. The complete CDR3 protein is CSARDAGGYNTGELFF.